The 7 T cell receptor beta chains in this list originate from one sample, sequenced in a study of graft-versus-host responses after intestinal transplantation. Profiled with immunoSEQ multiplex PCR; TCRdb holds only in-frame clones, not every one. The sample has about 12,000 clones, 93% seen once. This specimen consisted of PBMCs, obtained roughly 1,100 days after intestinal transplantation. The source is a human patient who received an intestinal transplant, so some T cells may come from the graft donor.

This clone is a singleton in its sample. The rearrangement uses TRBV5-4 and TRBJ2-7, with TRBD2 matching over 8 bases. Germline CDR1 and CDR2: SGHNT and YYREEE (reference sequence). The V gene end was trimmed by 0 bases and the J gene end by 1 base; junction bases not matched to a gene: 6. The CDR3 consists of 16 residues. CDR3 region: CASSLGDGGGSYEQYF. CDR3 nucleotide sequence: TGTGCCAGCAGCTTGGGGGATGGCGGGGGGTCCTACGAGCAGTACTTC.

The chain links TRBV6-5 to TRBJ1-2; D gene uncertain. V lost 2 bases, J lost 5 bases, and 18 bases lay in between. Germline values: CDR1 MNHEY, CDR2 SVGAGI. The CDR3 runs 16 residues. In nucleotides, the CDR3 is TGTGCCAGCAGTTACGGTTCGGCGGCAATTTCTTATGGCTACACCTTC. It is translated as CASSYGSAAISYGYTF.

The chain combines TRBV7-8 with TRBJ2-2; D remains ambiguous. Deletions cut 2 bases from V and 3 bases from J, with 10 bases between. There are 15 residues in the CDR3. Germline V gene lookup returns CDR1 SGHVS and CDR2 FQNEAQ. The CDR3 here is CASSLFLADTGELFF. DNA for the CDR3: TGTGCCAGCAGCTTATTTCTGGCAGACACCGGGGAGCTGTTTTTT.

The rearrangement joins TRBV6-1 to TRBJ1-2; D is unresolved. The germline V gene encodes CDR1 MNHNS and CDR2 SASEGT. Trimming took off 2 bases at V and 2 bases at J, with 15 bases between the two ends. The CDR3 loop spans 16 amino acids. CDR3 region: CASSESGSPKNYGYTF. Here the CDR3 DNA reads TGTGCCAGCAGTGAATCGGGAAGCCCTAAAAACTATGGCTACACCTTC.

This rearrangement joins TRBV5-1 to TRBJ2-2; the D gene could be TRBD1 or TRBD2 (6 bases each). V dropped 5 bases and J dropped 5 bases, with 19 bases sitting between them. Germline loops: CDR1 SGHRS, CDR2 YFSETQ. The CDR3 has 16 residues. The DNA of the CDR3 is TGCGCCAGCAGTCGAAGCCCGGGGGCGTTAACCGGGGAGCTGTTTTTT. Its protein is CASSRSPGALTGELFF.

The chain joins TRBV11-1 to TRBJ2-3; 12 nucleotides line up with TRBD2. Germline V gives CDR1 SGHAT, CDR2 FQDESV (reference sequence). J lost 2 bases, V lost 5 bases, and 8 bases had no gene match. The CDR3 is made up of 17 amino acids. CDR3 region: CASSRTSGGHFTDTQYF. CDR3 in DNA: TGTGCCAGCAGCCGTACTAGCGGGGGGCACTTCACAGATACGCAGTATTTT.

This clone was seen once. The chain uses TRBV19 and TRBJ2-5, with D possibly TRBD1 on 5 matching bases. Germline CDR1 reads LNHDA; CDR2 reads SQIVND (reference sequence). The V end lost 10 bases, the J end lost 3 bases, and 18 bases lay between the germline ends. CDR3 size: 14 residues. The CDR3 DNA reads TGTGCCACCTCGCTATGGGGCAGGGAAGAGACCCAGTACTTC. This encodes CATSLWGREETQYF.